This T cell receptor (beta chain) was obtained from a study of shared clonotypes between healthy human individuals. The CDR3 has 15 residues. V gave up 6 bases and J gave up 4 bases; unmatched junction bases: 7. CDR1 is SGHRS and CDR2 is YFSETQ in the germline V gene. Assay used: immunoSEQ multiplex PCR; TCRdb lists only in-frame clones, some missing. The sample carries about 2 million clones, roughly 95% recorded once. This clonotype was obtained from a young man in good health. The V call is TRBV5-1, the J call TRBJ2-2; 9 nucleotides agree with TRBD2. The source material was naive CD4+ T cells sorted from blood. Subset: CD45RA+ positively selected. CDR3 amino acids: CASNLPTSGTGELFF. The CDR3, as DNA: TGCGCCAGCAACCTACCGACTAGCGGCACCGGGGAGCTGTTTTTT. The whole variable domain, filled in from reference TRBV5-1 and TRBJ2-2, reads KAGVTQTPRYLIKTRGQQVTLSCSPISGHRSVSWYQQTPGQGLQFLFEYFSETQRNKGNFPGRFSGRQFSNSRSEMNVSTLELGDSALYLCASNLPTSGTGELFFGEGSRLTVL.